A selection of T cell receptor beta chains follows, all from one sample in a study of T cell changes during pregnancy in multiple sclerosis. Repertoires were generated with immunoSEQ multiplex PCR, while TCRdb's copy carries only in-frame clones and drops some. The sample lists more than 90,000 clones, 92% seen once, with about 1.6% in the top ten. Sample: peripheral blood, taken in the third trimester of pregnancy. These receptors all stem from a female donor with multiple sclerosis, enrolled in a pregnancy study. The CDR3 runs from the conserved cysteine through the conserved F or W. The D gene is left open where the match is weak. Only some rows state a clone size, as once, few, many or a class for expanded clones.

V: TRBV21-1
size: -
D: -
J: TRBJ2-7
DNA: TGTGCCAGCAGCAAAGAGGGAGAGGGCGGCTCCCACGAGCAGTACTTC
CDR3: CASSKEGEGGSHEQYF

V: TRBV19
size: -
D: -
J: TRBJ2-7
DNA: TGTGCCAGTAGCTCTAGGGCAATCGGGAGTTACGAGCAGTACTTC
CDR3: CASSSRAIGSYEQYF

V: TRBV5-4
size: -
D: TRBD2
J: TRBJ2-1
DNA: TGTGCCAGCAGCTTAGGGACTAGTTCCTACAATGAGCAGTTCTTC
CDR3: CASSLGTSSYNEQFF

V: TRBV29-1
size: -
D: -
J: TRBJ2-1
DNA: TGCAGCGTCGGCCGGGTGCAGCGTGAGCAGTTCTTC
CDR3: CSVGRVQREQFF

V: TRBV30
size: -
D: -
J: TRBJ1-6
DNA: TGTGCCAGTGGGGGGTACAATTCACCCCTCCACTTT
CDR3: CASGGYNSPLHF

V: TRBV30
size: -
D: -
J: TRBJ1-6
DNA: TGTGCCTGGAGTGAGAGGGAGTCCCCCCTCCACTTT
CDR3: CAWSERESPLHF

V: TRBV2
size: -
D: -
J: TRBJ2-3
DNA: TGTGCCAGCAGCAACCCTAGGGAGAGCACAGATACGCAGTATTTT
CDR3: CASSNPRESTDTQYF

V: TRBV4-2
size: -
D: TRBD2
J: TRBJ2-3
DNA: TGTGCCAGCAGCCAAGATAGCCGCGGGAGGGCCCGAAGCACAGATACGCAGTATTTT
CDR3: CASSQDSRGRARSTDTQYF

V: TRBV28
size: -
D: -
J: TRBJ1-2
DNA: TGTGCCAGCAGTTTGCGGCGAGATCTGCCGGGCTACACCTTC
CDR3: CASSLRRDLPGYTF

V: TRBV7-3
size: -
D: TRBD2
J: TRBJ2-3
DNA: TGTGCCAGCAGCTCTAAATTTAGCGGGATCGGCACAGATACGCAGTATTTT
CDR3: CASSSKFSGIGTDTQYF

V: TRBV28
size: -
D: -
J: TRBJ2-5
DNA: TGTGCCAGCAGTTTATTTCGGCGGACAGCCCAAGAGACCCAGTACTTC
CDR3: CASSLFRRTAQETQYF

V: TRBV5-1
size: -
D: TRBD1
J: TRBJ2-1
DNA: TGCGCCAGCAGCTTGTCAGGGGACAGCTACAATGAGCAGTTCTTC
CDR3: CASSLSGDSYNEQFF

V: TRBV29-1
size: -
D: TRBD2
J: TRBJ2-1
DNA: TGCAGCGTGTCTAGCGGGGGTTACAATGAGCAGTTCTTC
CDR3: CSVSSGGYNEQFF

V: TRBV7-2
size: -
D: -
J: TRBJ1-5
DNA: TGTGCCAGCAGCTTAGATCCCGGGGTCAATCAGCCCCAGCATTTT
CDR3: CASSLDPGVNQPQHF

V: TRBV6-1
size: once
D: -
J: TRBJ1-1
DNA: TGTGCCAGCACCCAAGCGGTGGGAGGGAAAGCTTTCTTT
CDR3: CASTQAVGGKAFF

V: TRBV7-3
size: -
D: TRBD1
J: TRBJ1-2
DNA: TGTGCCAGCAGCTCTGACGGGACAGGATATGGCTACACCTTC
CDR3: CASSSDGTGYGYTF

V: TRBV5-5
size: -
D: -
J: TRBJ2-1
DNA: TGTGCCAGCAGCCCCGACAGGCTCTGGCGGTTCTTC
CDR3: CASSPDRLWRFF

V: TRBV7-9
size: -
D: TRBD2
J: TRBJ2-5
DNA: TGTGCCAGCAGCTTAGTCTTGCTAGCGGGAGAAGAGACCCAGTACTTC
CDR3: CASSLVLLAGEETQYF

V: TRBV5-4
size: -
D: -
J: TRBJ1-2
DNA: TGTGCCAGCAGCTTGGGACAGGACTATGGCTACACCTTC
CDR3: CASSLGQDYGYTF

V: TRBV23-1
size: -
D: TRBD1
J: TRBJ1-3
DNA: TGCGCCAGCAGTCCCTGCTACCGACAGGGGGCCGGAGATGGAAACACCATATATTTT
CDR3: CASSPCYRQGAGDGNTIYF

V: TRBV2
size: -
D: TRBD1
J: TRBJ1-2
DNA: TGTGCCAGCAGTGAAGCGCTCCAGGGGGCCAGAGGCTACACCTTC
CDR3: CASSEALQGARGYTF